This passage covers 27 T cell receptor beta chains from one sample sequenced in a study of CD8+CD57+ T cells in acquired aplastic anemia. Genomic DNA, the template, was used for profiling of the TCR beta VDJ and CDR3. TCRdb itself ran the reads through MiXCR, one entry per CDR3 protein. The sample lists some 240,000 distinct CDR3 sequences, roughly 35% occurring once. What was sequenced was sorted CD4+, CD8+, or CD8+CD57+ T cells (not recorded which) from PBMCs. The receptors come from a human donor in good health, serving as a control.

Regarding this clonotype: One base away lies a much larger clone, so this may be a sequencing read error. The chain joins TRBV6-5 to TRBJ1-2; D unclear. The CDR3 covers 14 residues. The germline CDR1 and CDR2 sequences are MNHEY and SVGAGI. V was trimmed by 0 bases and J by 8 bases, leaving 13 bases between them. The CDR3 region is CASSYSLAVEGYTF. The DNA of the CDR3 is TGTGCCAGCAGTTACTCGTTGGCTGTTGAGGGCTACACCTTC.

The chain is built from TRBV30 and TRBJ2-7, with D possibly called TRBD1 or TRBD2 (5 bases each). The V gene's germline CDR1 is GTSNPN and CDR2 SVGIG (reference sequence). CDR3 length: 13 amino acids. The V gene lost 5 bases and the J gene lost 2 bases, with 13 bases spanning the gap. The CDR3 DNA is TGTGCCTGGGACCGGGACCTTACCTACGAGCAGTACTTC. Translated: CAWDRDLTYEQYF. Combining the CDR3 with reference TRBV30 and TRBJ2-7 gives the whole variable domain SQTIHQWPATLVQPVGSPLSLECTVEGTSNPNLYWYRQAAGRGLQLLFYSVGIGQISSEVPQNLSASRPQDRQFILSSKKLLLSDSGFYLCAWDRDLTYEQYFGPGTRLTVT.

This clonotype was detected many times. The chain has TRBV20-1 and TRBJ2-5; perhaps TRBD2 as D (6 bases). Germline V gene data show CDR1 as DFQATT and CDR2 as SNEGSKA (reference sequence). V lost 6 bases and J lost 4, with 12 bases in between. The CDR3 contains 12 residues. CDR3 amino acids: CSAEVGGETQYF. As DNA, the CDR3 is TGCAGTGCCGAAGTGGGGGGAGAGACCCAGTACTTC.

On this clonotype: A read error may account for a junction end that differs from germline. The CDR3 loop is CASRIAAEAFF. CDR3 nucleotides: TGCGCCAGCCGTATAGCGGCTGAAGCTTTCTTT. V usage is TRBV2 and J usage is TRBJ1-1; D remains ambiguous. Germline V gives CDR1 SNHLY, CDR2 FYNNEI. This CDR3 is built from 11 residues.

This clonotype was detected only a few times. The genes are TRBV5-1 and TRBJ2-3, with 11 bases aligning to TRBD2. Germline loops: CDR1 SGHRS, CDR2 YFSETQ. The CDR3 loop spans 17 amino acids. V trimming: 4 bases; J trimming: 6 bases; junction bases outside the gene matches: 13. The CDR3 coding sequence is TGCGCCAGCAGCCGCGGCTTAGCGGGGGGGCTGCCGGATACGCAGTATTTT. It translates to CASSRGLAGGLPDTQYF.

The CDR3, as DNA: TGTGCCTTCAATGAGCAGTTCTTC. This gives the protein CAFNEQFF. The rearrangement links TRBV30 to TRBJ2-1; no reliable D call. Per the germline V gene, CDR1 is GTSNPN and CDR2 is SVGIG (reference sequence). CDR3 size: 8 residues. V lost 7 bases to trimming and J lost 6 bases, with 1 base between them.

The V and J genes are TRBV18 and TRBJ2-2, with D unclear. Germline loops: CDR1 KGHSH, CDR2 LQKENI. The V end was cut by 3 bases, the J end by 7 bases, with 6 bases between. The CDR3 spans 12 residues. The chain's CDR3 is CASSPQNGELFF. The CDR3 DNA is TGTGCCAGCTCACCTCAGAACGGGGAGCTGTTTTTT.

This clonotype was seen a handful of times. The rearrangement links TRBV6-5 to TRBJ1-3; D perhaps matches TRBD1 (6 bases). The CDR3 is 15 residues long. V dropped 4 bases and J dropped 4 bases, with 14 bases sitting between them. Germline lookup yields CDR1 MNHEY and CDR2 SVGAGI. CDR3 in DNA: TGTGCCAGCAGTTTTACAGGGAGTGGGGGAAACACCATATATTTT. It is translated as CASSFTGSGGNTIYF.

The chain joins TRBV7-2 to TRBJ1-2, with 12 bases matching TRBD1. This CDR3 comprises 17 residues. J gave up 8 bases and V 0 bases, and 10 bases lay outside the gene matches. From germline, CDR1 is SGHTA and CDR2 FQGNSA. This CDR3 is CASSLATGTGGLGGYTF. In DNA form, the CDR3 reads TGTGCCAGCAGCTTAGCGACCGGGACAGGGGGCCTGGGGGGCTACACCTTC. The complete variable domain, with remaining parts taken from reference TRBV7-2 and TRBJ1-2, reads GAGVSQSPSNKVTEKGKDVELRCDPISGHTALYWYRQSLGQGLEFLIYFQGNSAPDKSGLPSDRFSAERTGGSVSTLTIQRTQQEDSAVYLCASSLATGTGGLGGYTFGSGTRLTVV.

This clonotype was observed at least ten times. The rearrangement joins TRBV7-2 to TRBJ1-2; the match to TRBD1 covers 9 bases. V shed 5 bases and J 8 bases; nucleotides not matched to a gene: 9. The length of the CDR3 is 14 residues. Per the germline V gene, CDR1 is SGHTA and CDR2 is FQGNSA. The CDR3 DNA reads as TGTGCCAGCAGCCCCCAGGGACAGGGTTACGGCTACACCTTC. Residues: CASSPQGQGYGYTF.

The chain employs TRBV9 and TRBJ2-2; no firm D call. The V gene lost 2 bases and the J gene lost 2 bases, with 7 bases spanning the gap. Germline values: CDR1 SGDLS, CDR2 YYNGEE. The CDR3 runs to 14 residues. Here the CDR3 reads CASSVRPNTGELFF. CDR3 DNA sequence: TGTGCCAGCAGCGTTAGGCCAAACACCGGGGAGCTGTTTTTT.

As to this clonotype: The conserved phenylalanine or tryptophan normally closing the CDR3 is absent here, so this likely arose from a read error. This sequence joins TRBV2 and TRBJ2-5; 7 bases are a match to TRBD2. V was pared by 7 bases and J by 4 bases, with 12 bases of the junction left unmatched. The germline V gene has CDR1 SNHLY and CDR2 FYNNEI. This CDR3 is built from 15 residues. CDR3 nucleotides: TGTGCCAGCACCCAGCGAGGGAGGGTGGGAGAGACCCAGTACCTC. It encodes CASTQRGRVGETQYL.

The rearrangement joins TRBV10-1 to TRBJ2-7, with 14 nucleotides matching TRBD2. Trimming removed 3 bases from V and 6 bases from J; junction bases left unmatched: 4. Germline V gene lookup returns CDR1 WNHNN and CDR2 SYGVQD (reference sequence). The CDR3 length is 15 residues. This CDR3 reads CASSDRGLAGGEQYF. The CDR3 DNA reads as TGCGCCAGCAGTGACCGCGGACTAGCGGGAGGCGAGCAGTACTTC.

The chain carries TRBV25-1 and TRBJ2-7, with 8 bases aligning to TRBD1. Losses at the gene ends were 6 bases for V and 5 bases for J; bases not matched to a gene: 15. The CDR3 runs 16 residues. The germline CDR1 and CDR2 sequences are MGHDK and SYGVNS. The CDR3 protein is CASSNPTGTGSDEQYF. The CDR3, as DNA: TGTGCCAGCAGCAACCCAACCGGGACAGGTAGCGACGAGCAGTACTTC.

This clonotype was observed many times. The chain employs TRBV29-1 and TRBJ1-2; D gene ambiguous. Trimming removed 2 bases from V and 6 bases from J, with 13 bases in between. From germline, CDR1 is SQVTM and CDR2 ANQGSEA. CDR3 size: 13 residues. In DNA, the CDR3 is TGCAGCGTTGAAAACACTAGGGTCCATGGCTACACCTTC. Its protein is CSVENTRVHGYTF.

This clonotype was counted ten times or more. V is TRBV24-1 and J is TRBJ2-3, with 11 bases matching TRBD2. The V segment lost 10 bases and the J segment 3 bases; nucleotides outside the gene matches: 5. There are 14 residues in the CDR3. CDR1 and CDR2 (germline): KGHDR, SFDVKD. The DNA for the CDR3 is TGTGCCACAGGCCGACTAGCGGGAACAGATACGCAGTATTTT. It is translated as CATGRLAGTDTQYF.

The V and J genes are TRBV19 and TRBJ1-6; D ambiguous. CDR1 is LNHDA and CDR2 is SQIVND in the germline V gene (reference sequence). This CDR3 region has 15 residues. The V gene lost 2 bases and the J gene lost 0 bases, with 5 bases spanning the gap. CDR3 sequence: CASSIQSSYNSPLHF. DNA of the CDR3: TGTGCCAGTAGTATACAGAGCTCCTATAATTCACCCCTCCACTTT.

The V call is TRBV2, the J call TRBJ2-7; D unresolved. The CDR3 spans 14 residues. The V and J ends lost 3 bases and 2 bases respectively, with 11 bases between them. CDR1 is SNHLY and CDR2 is FYNNEI in the germline V gene. CDR3 coding DNA: TGTGCCAGCAGTGAGGTGGCAGTAGCCTACGAGCAGTACTTC. It specifies CASSEVAVAYEQYF. The full variable domain, its missing parts supplied by reference TRBV2 and TRBJ2-7, is EPEVTQTPSHQVTQMGQEVILRCVPISNHLYFYWYRQILGQKVEFLVSFYNNEISEKSEIFDDQFSVERPDGSNFTLKIRSTKLEDSAMYFCASSEVAVAYEQYFGPGTRLTVT.

The chain has TRBV29-1 and TRBJ1-5; D ambiguous. V lost 7 bases to trimming and J lost 0 bases, with 7 bases between them. Germline V gene lookup returns CDR1 SQVTM and CDR2 ANQGSEA. The CDR3 length is 12 residues. CDR3 protein: CSGRISNQPQHF. The CDR3 DNA reads TGCAGCGGTCGAATTAGCAATCAGCCCCAGCATTTT.

This clonotype was detected only a few times. The chain couples TRBV15 to TRBJ1-6, with D unresolved. V was clipped by 1 base and J by 7 bases, with 5 bases between them. Per germline, CDR1 LNHNV and CDR2 YYDKDF (reference sequence). CDR3 length: 13 residues. The CDR3 nucleotides are TGTGCCACCAGCAGAGCAGGAAATTCACCCCTCCACTTT. Translation gives CATSRAGNSPLHF.

The V call is TRBV7-6, the J call TRBJ1-1, with 7 bases that match TRBD1. V trimming: 5 bases; J trimming: 1 base; junction bases outside the gene matches: 4. This CDR3 is built from 14 residues. Germline V gene lookup returns CDR1 SGHVS and CDR2 FNYEAQ. CDR3 region: CASSGDSRNTEAFF. DNA for the CDR3: TGTGCCAGCAGCGGGGACAGTCGGAACACTGAAGCTTTCTTT.

This clonotype showed up many times. This chain connects TRBV10-3 to TRBJ2-7, with 7 bases aligning to TRBD1. Germline lookup yields CDR1 ENHRY and CDR2 SYGVKD. The J segment lost 2 bases and the V segment lost 4 bases, leaving 5 bases of the junction unmatched. The CDR3 length is 14 residues. The CDR3 DNA follows: TGTGCCATCAGTGCCCAGGGGGTCCCCTACGAGCAGTACTTC. Protein: CAISAQGVPYEQYF.

Worth noting for this clonotype: This may stem from a read error, because a much larger clone lies one nucleotide away. V usage is TRBV15 and J usage is TRBJ2-3; 12 bases are a match to TRBD2. The CDR3 runs to 18 residues. Germline V gene sequence: CDR1 LNHNV, CDR2 YYDKDF (reference sequence). The CDR3 loop is CATSSRLAGEQMTDAQYF. The CDR3 nucleotides are TGTGCCACCAGCAGCCGACTAGCGGGAGAACAGATGACAGATGCGCAGTATTTT.

J is TRBJ1-5 and V is TRBV2, with 7 bases that match TRBD1. Germline trimming cut 7 bases from V and 5 bases from J; bases unmatched to any gene: 11. CDR1 and CDR2 from the germline V gene are SNHLY and FYNNEI. This CDR3 spans 15 amino acids. The CDR3 sequence: CASTKRQGRDQPQHF. CDR3 DNA sequence: TGTGCCAGCACCAAAAGACAGGGTAGGGATCAGCCCCAGCATTTT.

Details on this clonotype: A single base separates this from a much larger clone, so it may be a read error. The chain uses TRBV10-3 and TRBJ1-5; 7 positions match TRBD1. V trimming: 3 bases; J trimming: 1 base; junction bases outside the gene matches: 15. This CDR3 contains 19 residues. Germline loops: CDR1 ENHRY, CDR2 SYGVKD. The CDR3 DNA reads TGTGCCATCAGTGACACCTTGGCCAGGGGGGCCCCAAGCAATCAGCCCCAGCATTTT. It encodes CAISDTLARGAPSNQPQHF.

The chain is built from TRBV15 and TRBJ2-1; maybe TRBD2 (5 bases). Germline V CDR1 and CDR2: LNHNV, YYDKDF (reference sequence). Trimming removed 0 bases at V and 10 bases at J, with 10 bases between. This CDR3 comprises 13 residues. The DNA for the CDR3 is TGTGCCACCAGCAGAGATCGGGGTGCCGAGCAGTTCTTC. It encodes CATSRDRGAEQFF.

A note on this clonotype: This may be a read error: a much more frequent sequence differs by one nucleotide. The rearrangement joins TRBV11-1 to TRBJ2-1; the match to TRBD2 covers 12 bases. The CDR3 totals 15 residues. From germline, CDR1 is SGHAT and CDR2 FQDESV (reference sequence). For the CDR3, the DNA is TGTGCCAGCAGCTCCGGACTAGCGGGAATCGGTGAGCAGTCCTTC. Its translation is CASSSGLAGIGEQSF.